This TCR beta chain originates from a study of response to subunit inactivated influenza vaccine. Study conclusions and caveats: There was a suggestion from the authors that each seasonal influenza vaccination recruits few new T cells.

Trimming took off 0 bases at V and 0 bases at J, with 10 bases between the two ends. Per germline, CDR1 SGDLS and CDR2 YYNGEE. The length of the CDR3 is 16 residues. This clonotype was picked up many times. Antigen: not known. From the RT-PCR reads, TCRdb called clonotypes with MiXCR, one entry per CDR3 protein. In the table there are about 520,000 distinct CDR3 sequences, about a tenth of which are singletons. The sequences come from PBMCs from blood, collected roughly 48 days after vaccination. The V and J genes are TRBV9 and TRBJ2-1, with D tentatively TRBD2 (5 bases). The TCR sequence derives from a man aged 45-60 years who received an inactivated influenza vaccine. The CDR3 bases are TGTGCCAGCAGCGTAGGAGGCGGGTCCTCCTACAATGAGCAGTTCTTC. It translates to CASSVGGGSSYNEQFF.